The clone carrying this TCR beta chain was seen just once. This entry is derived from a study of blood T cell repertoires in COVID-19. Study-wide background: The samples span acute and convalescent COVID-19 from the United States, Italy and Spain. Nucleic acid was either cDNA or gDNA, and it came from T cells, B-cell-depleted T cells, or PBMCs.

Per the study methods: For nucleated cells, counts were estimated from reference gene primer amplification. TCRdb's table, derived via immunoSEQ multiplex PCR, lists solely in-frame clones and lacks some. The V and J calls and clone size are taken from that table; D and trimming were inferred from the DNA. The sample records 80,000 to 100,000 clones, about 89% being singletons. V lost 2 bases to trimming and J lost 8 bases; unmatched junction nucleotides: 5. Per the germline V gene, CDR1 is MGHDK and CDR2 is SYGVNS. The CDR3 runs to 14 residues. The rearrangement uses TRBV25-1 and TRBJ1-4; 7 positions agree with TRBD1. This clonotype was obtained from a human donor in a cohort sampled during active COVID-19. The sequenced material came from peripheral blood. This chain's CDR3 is CASSEQGQSEKLFF. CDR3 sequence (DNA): TGTGCCAGCAGTGAACAGGGACAGTCCGAAAAACTGTTTTTT.